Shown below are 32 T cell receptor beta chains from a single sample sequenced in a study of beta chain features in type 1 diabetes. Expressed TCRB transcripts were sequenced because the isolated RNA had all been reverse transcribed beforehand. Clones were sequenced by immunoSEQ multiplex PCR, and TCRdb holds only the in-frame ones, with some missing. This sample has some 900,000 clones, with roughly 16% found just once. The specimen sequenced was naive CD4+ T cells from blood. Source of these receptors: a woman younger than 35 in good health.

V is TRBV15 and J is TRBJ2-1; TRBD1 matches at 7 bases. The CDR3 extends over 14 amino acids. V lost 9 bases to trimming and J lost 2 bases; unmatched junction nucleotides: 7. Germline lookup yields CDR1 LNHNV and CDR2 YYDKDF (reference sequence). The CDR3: CATKTGAAYNEQFF. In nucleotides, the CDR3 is TGTGCCACAAAAACAGGGGCGGCCTACAATGAGCAGTTCTTC.

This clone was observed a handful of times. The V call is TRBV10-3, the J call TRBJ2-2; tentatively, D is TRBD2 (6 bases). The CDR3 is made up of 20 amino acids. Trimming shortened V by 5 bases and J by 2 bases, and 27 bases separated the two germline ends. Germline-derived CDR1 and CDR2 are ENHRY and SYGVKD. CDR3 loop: CAISQVRGVSEGRNTGELFF. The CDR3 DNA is TGTGCCATCAGTCAAGTTCGCGGGGTGTCCGAAGGACGCAACACCGGGGAGCTGTTTTTT.

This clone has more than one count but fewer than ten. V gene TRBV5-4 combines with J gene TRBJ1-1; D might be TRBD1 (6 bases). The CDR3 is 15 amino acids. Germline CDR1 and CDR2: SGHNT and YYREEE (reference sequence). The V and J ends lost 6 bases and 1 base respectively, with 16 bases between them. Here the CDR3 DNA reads TGTGCCAGCATGCCCCGGGGGCAGCCGAACACTGAAGCTTTCTTT. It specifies CASMPRGQPNTEAFF. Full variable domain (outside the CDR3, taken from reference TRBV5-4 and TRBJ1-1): ETGVTQSPTHLIKTRGQQVTLRCSSQSGHNTVSWYQQALGQGPQFIFQYYREEENGRGNFPPRFSGLQFPNYSSELNVNALELDDSALYLCASMPRGQPNTEAFFGQGTRLTVV.

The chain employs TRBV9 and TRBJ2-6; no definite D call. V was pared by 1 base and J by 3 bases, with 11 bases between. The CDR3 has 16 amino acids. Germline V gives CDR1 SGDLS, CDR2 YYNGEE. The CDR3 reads CASSVLREFGANVLTF. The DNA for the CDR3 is TGTGCCAGCAGCGTACTAAGGGAATTTGGGGCCAACGTCCTGACTTTC.

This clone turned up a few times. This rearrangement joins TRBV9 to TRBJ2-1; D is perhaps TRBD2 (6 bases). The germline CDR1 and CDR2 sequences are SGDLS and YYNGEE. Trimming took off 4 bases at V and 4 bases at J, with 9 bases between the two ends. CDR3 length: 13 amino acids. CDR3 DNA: TGTGCCAGCAGCCGCGGGGAGTACAATGAGCAGTTCTTC. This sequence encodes CASSRGEYNEQFF.

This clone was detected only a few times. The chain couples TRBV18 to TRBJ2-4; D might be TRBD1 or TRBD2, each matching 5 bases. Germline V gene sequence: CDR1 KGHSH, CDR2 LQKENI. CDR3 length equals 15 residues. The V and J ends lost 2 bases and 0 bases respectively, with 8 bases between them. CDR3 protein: CASSPWDPAKNIQYF. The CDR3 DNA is TGTGCCAGCTCACCATGGGACCCAGCCAAAAACATTCAGTACTTC.

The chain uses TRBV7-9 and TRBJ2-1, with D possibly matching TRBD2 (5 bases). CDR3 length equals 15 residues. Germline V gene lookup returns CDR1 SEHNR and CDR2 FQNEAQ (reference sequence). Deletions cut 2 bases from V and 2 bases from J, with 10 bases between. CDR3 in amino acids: CASSLTARAYNEQFF. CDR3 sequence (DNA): TGTGCCAGCAGCTTAACGGCGAGGGCCTACAATGAGCAGTTCTTC.

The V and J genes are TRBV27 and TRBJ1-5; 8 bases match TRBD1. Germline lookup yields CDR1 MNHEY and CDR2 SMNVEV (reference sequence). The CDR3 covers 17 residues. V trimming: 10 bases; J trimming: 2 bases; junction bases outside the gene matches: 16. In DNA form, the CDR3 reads TGTGCCAAATTGGACAGGGAAATATATACGGGCAATCAGCCCCAGCATTTT. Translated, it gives CAKLDREIYTGNQPQHF.

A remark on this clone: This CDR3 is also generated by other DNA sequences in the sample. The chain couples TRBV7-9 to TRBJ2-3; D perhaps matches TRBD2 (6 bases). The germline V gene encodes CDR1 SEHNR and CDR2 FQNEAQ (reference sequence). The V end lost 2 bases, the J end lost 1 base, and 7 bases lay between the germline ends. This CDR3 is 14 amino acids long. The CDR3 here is CASSLTGGTDTQYF. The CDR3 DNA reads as TGTGCCAGCAGCTTAACGGGAGGCACAGATACGCAGTATTTT. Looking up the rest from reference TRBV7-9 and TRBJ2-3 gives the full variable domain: DTGVSQNPRHKITKRGQNVTFRCDPISEHNRLYWYRQTLGQGPEFLTYFQNEAQLEKSRLLSDRFSAERPKGSFSTLEIQRTEQGDSAMYLCASSLTGGTDTQYFGPGTRLTVL.

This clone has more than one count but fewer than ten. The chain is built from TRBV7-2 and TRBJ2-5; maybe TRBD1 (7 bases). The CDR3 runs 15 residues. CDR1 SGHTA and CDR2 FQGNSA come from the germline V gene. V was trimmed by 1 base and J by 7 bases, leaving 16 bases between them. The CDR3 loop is CASSLVGGGVGTQYF. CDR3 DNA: TGTGCCAGCAGCTTAGTTGGAGGGGGCGTAGGGACCCAGTACTTC.

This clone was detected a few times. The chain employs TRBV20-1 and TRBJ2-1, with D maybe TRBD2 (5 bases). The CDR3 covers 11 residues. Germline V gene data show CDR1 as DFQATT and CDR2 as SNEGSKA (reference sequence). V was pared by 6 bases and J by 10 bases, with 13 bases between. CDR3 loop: CSAVGGAEQFF. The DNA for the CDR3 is TGCAGTGCCGTAGGAGGAGCGGAGCAGTTCTTC.

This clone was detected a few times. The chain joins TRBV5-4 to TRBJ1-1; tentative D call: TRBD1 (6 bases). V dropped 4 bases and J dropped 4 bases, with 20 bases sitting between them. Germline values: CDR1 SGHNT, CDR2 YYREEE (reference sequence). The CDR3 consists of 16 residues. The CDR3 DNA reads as TGTGCCAGCAGCCGAGTACAGGGTGAGGGAGGCACTGAAGCTTTCTTT. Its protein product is CASSRVQGEGGTEAFF.

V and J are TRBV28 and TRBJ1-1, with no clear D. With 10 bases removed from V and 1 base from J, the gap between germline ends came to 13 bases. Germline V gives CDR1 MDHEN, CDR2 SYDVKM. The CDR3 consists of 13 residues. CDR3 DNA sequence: TGTGCCATCGCGGTAGAAACGAACACTGAAGCTTTCTTT. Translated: CAIAVETNTEAFF.

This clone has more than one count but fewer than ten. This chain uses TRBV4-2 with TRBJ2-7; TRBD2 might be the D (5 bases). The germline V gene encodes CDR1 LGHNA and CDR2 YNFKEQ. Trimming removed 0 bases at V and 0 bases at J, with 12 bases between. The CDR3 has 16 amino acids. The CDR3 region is CASSQDVSGSSYEQYF. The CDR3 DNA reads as TGTGCCAGCAGCCAAGATGTATCGGGGTCCTCCTACGAGCAGTACTTC.

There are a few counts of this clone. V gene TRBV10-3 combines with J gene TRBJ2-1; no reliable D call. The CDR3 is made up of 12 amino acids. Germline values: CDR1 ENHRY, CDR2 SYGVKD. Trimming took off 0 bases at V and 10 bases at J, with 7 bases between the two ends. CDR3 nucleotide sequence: TGTGCCATCAGTGAGTCCGGGTGGGAGCAGTTCTTC. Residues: CAISESGWEQFF.

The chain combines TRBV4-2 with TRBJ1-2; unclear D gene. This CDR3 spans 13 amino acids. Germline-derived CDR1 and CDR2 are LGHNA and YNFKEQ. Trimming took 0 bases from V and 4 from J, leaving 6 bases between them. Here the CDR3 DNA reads TGTGCCAGCAGCCAAGATCGCACCTATGGCTACACCTTC. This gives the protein CASSQDRTYGYTF.

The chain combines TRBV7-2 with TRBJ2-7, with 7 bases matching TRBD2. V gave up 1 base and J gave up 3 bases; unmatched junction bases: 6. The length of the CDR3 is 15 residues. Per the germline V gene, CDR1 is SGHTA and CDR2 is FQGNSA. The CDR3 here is CASSLVGGGLYEQYF. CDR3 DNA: TGTGCCAGCAGCTTAGTCGGGGGAGGGCTCTACGAGCAGTACTTC. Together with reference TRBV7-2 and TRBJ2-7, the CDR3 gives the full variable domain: GAGVSQSPSNKVTEKGKDVELRCDPISGHTALYWYRQSLGQGLEFLIYFQGNSAPDKSGLPSDRFSAERTGGSVSTLTIQRTQQEDSAVYLCASSLVGGGLYEQYFGPGTRLTVT.

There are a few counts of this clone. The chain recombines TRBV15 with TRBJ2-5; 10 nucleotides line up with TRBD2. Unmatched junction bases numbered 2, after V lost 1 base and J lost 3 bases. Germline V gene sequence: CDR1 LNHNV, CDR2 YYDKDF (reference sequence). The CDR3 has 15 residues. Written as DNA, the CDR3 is TGTGCCACCAGCAGAGTGCTAGCGGGGGAAGAGACCCAGTACTTC. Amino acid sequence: CATSRVLAGEETQYF.

Here the CDR3 reads CASSLMGSNSEQFF. The DNA for the CDR3 is TGTGCCAGCAGCTTAATGGGCAGTAATAGTGAGCAGTTCTTC. The V call is TRBV7-9, the J call TRBJ2-1, with D unresolved. Per the germline V gene, CDR1 is SEHNR and CDR2 is FQNEAQ (reference sequence). V lost 2 bases and J 9 bases, leaving 14 bases between the germline ends. The CDR3 is 14 amino acids.

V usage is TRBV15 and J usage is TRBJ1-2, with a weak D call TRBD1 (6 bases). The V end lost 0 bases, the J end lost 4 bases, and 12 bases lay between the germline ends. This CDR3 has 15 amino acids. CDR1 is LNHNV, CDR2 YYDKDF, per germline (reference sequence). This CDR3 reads CATSRDTQGSYGYTF. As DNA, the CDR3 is TGTGCCACCAGCAGAGATACCCAGGGGAGCTATGGCTACACCTTC.

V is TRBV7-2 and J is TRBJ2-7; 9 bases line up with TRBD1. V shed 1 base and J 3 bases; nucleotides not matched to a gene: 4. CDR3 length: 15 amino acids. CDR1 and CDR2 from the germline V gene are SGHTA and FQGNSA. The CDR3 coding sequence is TGTGCCAGCAGCTTAGACGGACAGGGGAGCTACGAGCAGTACTTC. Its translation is CASSLDGQGSYEQYF. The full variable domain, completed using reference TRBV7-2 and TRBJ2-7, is GAGVSQSPSNKVTEKGKDVELRCDPISGHTALYWYRQSLGQGLEFLIYFQGNSAPDKSGLPSDRFSAERTGGSVSTLTIQRTQQEDSAVYLCASSLDGQGSYEQYFGPGTRLTVT.

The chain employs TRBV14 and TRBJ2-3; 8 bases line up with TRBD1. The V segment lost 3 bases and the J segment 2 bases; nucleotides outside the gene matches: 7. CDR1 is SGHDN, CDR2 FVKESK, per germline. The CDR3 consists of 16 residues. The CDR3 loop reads CASSHRTGRITDTQYF. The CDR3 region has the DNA TGTGCCAGCAGCCACCGGACAGGGAGGATCACAGATACGCAGTATTTT.

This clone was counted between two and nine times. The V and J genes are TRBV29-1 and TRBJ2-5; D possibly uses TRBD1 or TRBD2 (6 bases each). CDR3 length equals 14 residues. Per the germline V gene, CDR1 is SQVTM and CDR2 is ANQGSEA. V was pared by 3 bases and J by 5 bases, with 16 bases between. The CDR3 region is CSVDGGQGRETQYF. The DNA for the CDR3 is TGCAGCGTTGATGGTGGGCAGGGGAGGGAGACCCAGTACTTC.

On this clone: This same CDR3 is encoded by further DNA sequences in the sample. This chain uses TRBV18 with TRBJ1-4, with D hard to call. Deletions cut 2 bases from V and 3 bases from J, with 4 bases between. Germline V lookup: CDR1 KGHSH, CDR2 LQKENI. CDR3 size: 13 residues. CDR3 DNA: TGTGCCAGCTCACCAGGGTCTAATGAAAAACTGTTTTTT. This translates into CASSPGSNEKLFF.

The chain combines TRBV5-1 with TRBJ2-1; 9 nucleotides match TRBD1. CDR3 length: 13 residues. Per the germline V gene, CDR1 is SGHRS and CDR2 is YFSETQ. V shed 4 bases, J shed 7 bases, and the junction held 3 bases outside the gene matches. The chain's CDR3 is CASSRDRVNEQFF. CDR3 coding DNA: TGCGCCAGCAGCCGGGACAGGGTAAATGAGCAGTTCTTC.

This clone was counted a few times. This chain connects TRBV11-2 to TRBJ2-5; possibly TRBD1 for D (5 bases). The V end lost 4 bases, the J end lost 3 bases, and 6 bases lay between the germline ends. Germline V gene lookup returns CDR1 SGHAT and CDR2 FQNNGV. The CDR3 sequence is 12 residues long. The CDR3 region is CASSSREETQYF. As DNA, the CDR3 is TGTGCCAGCAGCTCCAGGGAAGAGACCCAGTACTTC.

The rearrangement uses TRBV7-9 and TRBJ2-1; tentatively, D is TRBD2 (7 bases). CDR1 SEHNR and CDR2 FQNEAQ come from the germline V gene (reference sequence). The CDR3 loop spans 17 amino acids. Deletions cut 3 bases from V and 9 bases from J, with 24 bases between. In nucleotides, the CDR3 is TGTGCCAGCAGCTTGAACCTTCAAGGAACAGGGAGGGTTGAGCAGTTCTTC. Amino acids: CASSLNLQGTGRVEQFF. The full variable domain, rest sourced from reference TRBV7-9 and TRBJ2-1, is DTGVSQNPRHKITKRGQNVTFRCDPISEHNRLYWYRQTLGQGPEFLTYFQNEAQLEKSRLLSDRFSAERPKGSFSTLEIQRTEQGDSAMYLCASSLNLQGTGRVEQFFGPGTRLTVL.

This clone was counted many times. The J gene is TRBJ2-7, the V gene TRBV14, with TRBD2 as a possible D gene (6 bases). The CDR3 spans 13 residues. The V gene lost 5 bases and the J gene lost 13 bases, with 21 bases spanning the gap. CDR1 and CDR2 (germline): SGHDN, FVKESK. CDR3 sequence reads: CASSITTGTRCYF. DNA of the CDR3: TGTGCCAGCAGCATCACCACCGGGACTCGTTGCTACTTC.

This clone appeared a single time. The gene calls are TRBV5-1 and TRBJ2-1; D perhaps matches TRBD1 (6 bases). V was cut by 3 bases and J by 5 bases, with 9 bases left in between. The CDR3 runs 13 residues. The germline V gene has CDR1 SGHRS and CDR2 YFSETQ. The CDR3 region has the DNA TGCGCCAGCAGCTCCGGGACACACAATGAGCAGTTCTTC. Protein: CASSSGTHNEQFF.

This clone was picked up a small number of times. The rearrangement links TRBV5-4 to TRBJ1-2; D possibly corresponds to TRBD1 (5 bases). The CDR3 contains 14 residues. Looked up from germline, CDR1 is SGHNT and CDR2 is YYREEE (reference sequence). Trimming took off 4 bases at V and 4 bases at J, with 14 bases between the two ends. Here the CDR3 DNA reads TGTGCCAGCAGCACCCGTGCAGGGAGCTATGGCTACACCTTC. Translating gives CASSTRAGSYGYTF.

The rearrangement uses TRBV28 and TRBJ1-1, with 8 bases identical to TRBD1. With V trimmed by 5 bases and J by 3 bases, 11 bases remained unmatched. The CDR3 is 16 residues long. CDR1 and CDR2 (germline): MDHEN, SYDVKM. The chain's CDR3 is CASSLRQGRGHTEAFF. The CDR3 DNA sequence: TGTGCCAGCAGTCTCCGACAGGGGAGGGGGCACACTGAAGCTTTCTTT.

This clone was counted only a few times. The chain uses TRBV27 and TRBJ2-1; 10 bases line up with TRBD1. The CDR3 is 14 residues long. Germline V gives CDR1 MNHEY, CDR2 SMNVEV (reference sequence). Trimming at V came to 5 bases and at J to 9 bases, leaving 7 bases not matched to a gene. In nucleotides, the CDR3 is TGTGCCAGCAGTAACCGGGACAGGGGCGGTGAGCAGTTCTTC. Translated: CASSNRDRGGEQFF.